This T cell receptor beta chain is drawn from a study of T cell changes during pregnancy in multiple sclerosis (dated by TCRdb to the late 2010s). About the investigation overall: The study looked at changes in the T cell repertoire across pregnancy in women with multiple sclerosis.

With regard to this clone: Its cognate antigen has yet to be identified. Base qualities were left out, and no much larger clone turns up one base away.

The CDR3 holds 15 amino acids from the cysteine to the phenylalanine. Only the CDR3 portion is preserved as DNA: 45 bases, with reading frame beginning at the first base. From the germline V gene (reference sequence), CDR1 is MNHNY and CDR2 is SVGAGI. Ends trimmed: V by 6 bases, J by 5 bases; bases unmatched to a gene: 9. The method was the immunoSEQ multiplex PCR assay. In its TCRdb copy, this immuneACCESS table keeps in-frame sequences only and misses some clones. Where compared with another copy, unresolved V genes explain less than half of these, and the others have no known cause. This sample holds approximately 53,000 clones; 85% to 95% were observed only once. The ten largest account for around 0.6% of the sample.

The material was CD4+ T cells from peripheral blood mononuclear cells, obtained after pregnancy. The chain couples TRBV6-6 to TRBJ1-5, with 8 junctional bases fitting TRBD1. The receptor comes from a female donor in good health, enrolled as a control in a pregnancy study. The CDR3 here reads CASRRQGRPDQPQHF. The bases are TGTGCCAGCAGAAGACAGGGGCGGCCCGATCAGCCCCAGCATTTT.